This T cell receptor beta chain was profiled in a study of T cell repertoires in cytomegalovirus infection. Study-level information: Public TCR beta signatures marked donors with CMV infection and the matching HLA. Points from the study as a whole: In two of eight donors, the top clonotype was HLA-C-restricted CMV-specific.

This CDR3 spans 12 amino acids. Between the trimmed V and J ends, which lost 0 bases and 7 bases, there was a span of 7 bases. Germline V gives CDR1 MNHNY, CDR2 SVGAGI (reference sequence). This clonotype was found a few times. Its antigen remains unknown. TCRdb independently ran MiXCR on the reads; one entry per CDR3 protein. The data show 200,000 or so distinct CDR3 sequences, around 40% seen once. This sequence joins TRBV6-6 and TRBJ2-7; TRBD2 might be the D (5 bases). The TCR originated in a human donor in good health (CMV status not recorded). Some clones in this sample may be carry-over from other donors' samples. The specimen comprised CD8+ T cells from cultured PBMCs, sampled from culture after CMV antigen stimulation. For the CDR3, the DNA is TGTGCCAGCAGTTACTCTAGGGAGGAGCAGTACTTC. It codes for CASSYSREEQYF.